This entry lists 15 T cell receptor beta chains sequenced from one sample in a study of cytomegalovirus exposure and HLA in healthy donors. Vbeta (60) and Jbeta (13) primers were used in the PCR. Libraries were prepared by immunoSEQ multiplex PCR; TCRdb keeps only in-frame clonotypes and omits some of them. The sample records 100,000 to 150,000 clones, around 73% being singletons. The sample taken for sequencing was PBMCs. These receptors were obtained from a female donor in good health and CMV-seronegative.

The rearrangement uses TRBV19 and TRBJ2-3, with 7 bases matching TRBD2. In germline, CDR1 is LNHDA, CDR2 SQIVND (reference sequence). The CDR3 extends over 15 amino acids. With 6 bases clipped from V and 0 bases from J, the junction kept 6 bases outside the gene matches. The CDR3 loop is CASSPFSGSTDTQYF. Here the CDR3 DNA reads TGTGCCAGTAGCCCCTTTAGCGGGAGCACAGATACGCAGTATTTT.

The chain is built from TRBV5-6 and TRBJ1-3; no firm D call. Germline V lookup: CDR1 SGHDT, CDR2 YYEEEE. The V end was cut by 1 base, the J end by 3 bases, with 8 bases between. The CDR3 covers 14 residues. CDR3 sequence (DNA): TGTGCCAGCAGCTTGCAGGTTTATGGAAACACCATATATTTT. Its protein product is CASSLQVYGNTIYF.

The chain carries TRBV18 and TRBJ2-7; 7 positions match TRBD2. CDR1 is KGHSH, CDR2 LQKENI, per germline. J lost 6 bases, V lost 0 bases, and 11 bases had no gene match. This CDR3 has 16 amino acids. The CDR3 protein is CASSPPNGRQGGEQYF. The CDR3 nucleotides are TGTGCCAGCTCACCACCGAACGGGAGGCAGGGTGGCGAGCAGTACTTC.

In its sample, this clone was seen once. The chain is built from TRBV2 and TRBJ1-1; TRBD1 matches 8 bases. CDR3 size: 13 residues. The J segment lost 7 bases and the V segment lost 6 bases, leaving 7 bases of the junction unmatched. From germline, CDR1 is SNHLY and CDR2 FYNNEI. The CDR3 loop is CASRDREISEAFF. CDR3 DNA sequence: TGTGCCAGCAGGGACAGGGAAATAAGTGAAGCTTTCTTT.

The chain recombines TRBV7-2 with TRBJ1-1; D remains ambiguous. The V and J ends lost 0 bases and 2 bases respectively, with 13 bases between them. CDR1 and CDR2 from the germline V gene are SGHTA and FQGNSA. This CDR3 spans 16 amino acids. Written as DNA, the CDR3 is TGTGCCAGCAGCTTAGCCTTGCACAGCCCTAACACTGAAGCTTTCTTT. As protein: CASSLALHSPNTEAFF.

The V and J genes are TRBV29-1 and TRBJ2-1, with D maybe TRBD1 (6 bases). The CDR3 spans 14 residues. Germline loops: CDR1 SQVTM, CDR2 ANQGSEA. V was pared by 2 bases and J by 10 bases, with 18 bases between. The DNA for the CDR3 is TGCAGCGTTGAATGGCAGGGGAAGGACAGCGAGCAGTTCTTC. Protein: CSVEWQGKDSEQFF.

This clone was recorded once. The genes are TRBV2 and TRBJ1-3, with TRBD1 identical over 11 bases. With V trimmed by 5 bases and J by 4 bases, 4 bases remained unmatched. CDR1 and CDR2 from the germline V gene are SNHLY and FYNNEI. The CDR3 spans 15 residues. The CDR3 here is CASSLGQGGGNTIYF. The CDR3 region has the DNA TGTGCCAGCAGTTTGGGACAGGGGGGAGGAAACACCATATATTTT.

The chain has TRBV7-2 and TRBJ1-1; TRBD1 aligns across 8 bases. The CDR3 totals 14 residues. Germline V gene sequence: CDR1 SGHTA, CDR2 FQGNSA. Trimming took 5 bases from V and 2 from J; bases not matched to a gene: 4. The CDR3 nucleotides read TGTGCCAGCAGCCGGGACAGGAGCAACACTGAAGCTTTCTTT. This sequence encodes CASSRDRSNTEAFF.

The V gene is TRBV9, the J gene TRBJ2-5, with 7 bases fitting TRBD1. Germline V gene sequence: CDR1 SGDLS, CDR2 YYNGEE. CDR3 length: 14 amino acids. V dropped 2 bases and J dropped 9; count of bases not matched to a gene: 10. The CDR3 DNA sequence: TGTGCCAGCAGCGTTCGGGGACAGACGAGCCCCCAGTACTTC. Translation gives CASSVRGQTSPQYF. The full variable domain, in which reference TRBV9 and TRBJ2-5 provide the parts outside the CDR3, is DSGVTQTPKHLITATGQRVTLRCSPRSGDLSVYWYQQSLDQGLQFLIQYYNGEERAKGNILERFSAQQFPDLHSELNLSSLELGDSALYFCASSVRGQTSPQYFGPGTRLLVL.

This clone showed up just once. The J gene is TRBJ2-4, the V gene TRBV4-1; 8 bases line up with TRBD1. The CDR3 extends over 16 amino acids. Germline V gives CDR1 MGHRA, CDR2 YSYEKL. V shed 5 bases, J shed 0 bases, and the junction held 6 bases outside the gene matches. CDR3 protein: CASSARQGLAKNIQYF. For the CDR3, the DNA is TGCGCCAGCAGCGCTCGACAGGGGTTAGCCAAAAACATTCAGTACTTC.

V usage is TRBV7-8 and J usage is TRBJ2-1; a weak D match, TRBD2 (6 bases). V was cut by 2 bases and J by 9 bases, with 11 bases left in between. From germline, CDR1 is SGHVS and CDR2 FQNEAQ. This CDR3 spans 13 amino acids. This CDR3 is CASSLPGDLEQFF. CDR3 sequence (DNA): TGTGCCAGCAGCTTACCGGGAGACCTTGAGCAGTTCTTC.

The chain joins TRBV4-1 to TRBJ2-1; perhaps TRBD2 as D (6 bases). Trimming removed 1 base from V and 0 bases from J, with 10 bases in between. The CDR3 has 16 residues. The germline gives CDR1 MGHRA, CDR2 YSYEKL. The CDR3: CASSQAGEGSYNEQFF. The CDR3 DNA sequence: TGCGCCAGCAGCCAAGCGGGAGAGGGCTCCTACAATGAGCAGTTCTTC.

The rearrangement uses TRBV7-2 and TRBJ2-7; TRBD2 aligns across 11 bases. V shed 5 bases, J shed 0 bases, and the junction held 6 bases outside the gene matches. Germline V gives CDR1 SGHTA, CDR2 FQGNSA. This CDR3 region has 16 residues. CDR3 sequence reads: CASSTWTSGYSYEQYF. CDR3 sequence (DNA): TGTGCCAGCAGCACATGGACTAGCGGGTACTCCTACGAGCAGTACTTC.

The chain employs TRBV4-1 and TRBJ2-7; 9 nucleotides line up with TRBD1. J lost 0 bases, V lost 4 bases, and 4 bases had no gene match. Germline CDR1 MGHRA, CDR2 YSYEKL. The CDR3 covers 15 residues. CDR3 amino acids: CASSPQGAYSYEQYF. The CDR3 DNA follows: TGCGCCAGCAGCCCACAGGGGGCTTACTCCTACGAGCAGTACTTC.

V gene TRBV7-8 combines with J gene TRBJ1-4, with TRBD1 identical over 7 bases. Germline trimming cut 5 bases from V and 8 bases from J; bases unmatched to any gene: 8. Germline V gene lookup returns CDR1 SGHVS and CDR2 FQNEAQ. The CDR3 runs 14 residues. The CDR3 region is CASSPGTEEEKLFF. In DNA form, the CDR3 reads TGTGCCAGCAGCCCCGGGACAGAGGAAGAAAAACTGTTTTTT.